This T cell receptor beta chain was recovered during a study of molecular identifiers for immune sequencing clone quantification. CDR1 and CDR2 (germline): MNHEY, SVGEGT. J gave up 6 bases and V 6 bases, and 12 bases lay outside the gene matches. The CDR3 spans 16 residues. One entry per CDR3 protein, called by TCRdb with MiXCR from the PCR reads. In the table there are about 640,000 distinct CDR3 sequences, 15% to 20% of which are singletons. The chain couples TRBV6-2 or TRBV6-3 to TRBJ2-3; 10 nucleotides match TRBD2. Sequencing was carried out using naive CD8+ T cells from blood, with Jurkat cell RNA spiked in. Stated subset: FACS-sorted CD8+CD4-CCR7+CD45RA+ naive T cells. The clonotype originates from a human donor in good health. Some libraries in this study had Jurkat cell RNA spiked in. The CDR3 sequence is CASSQSGGAGIDTQYF. The CDR3 coding sequence is TGTGCCAGCAGCCAAAGCGGGGGGGCCGGAATTGATACGCAGTATTTT.